This TCR beta chain was captured in a study of blood T cells in healthy people across ages. Study summary: Template switching captured about one barcoded beta molecule per two T cells.

About this clonotype: Its antigen remains unidentified.

General observations from the study: Age advanced and TCR beta diversity per million T cells fell, roughly linearly.

A sample-barcoded 5' primer and a J-beta primer mix were used in a second PCR of roughly 6 to 11 cycles. MiXCR, applied by TCRdb to the 5' RACE reads, yields one record per CDR3 protein. This sample has over 500,000 distinct CDR3 sequences; about 27% occur once, and the top ten carry 3% to 4%. This same sample was also part of a study on T cells of mothers and their children. From that paper: Related mother and child pairs showed slightly greater overlap (not significant) than unrelated pairs did. The analysis detected no persistent microchimeric T cell clones.

The specimen sequenced was blood. The clonotype comes from a boy aged 2-15 years in good health.

The CDR3 DNA reads TGTGCCACCAGCAGAGATGAATTAGGGTTGGACGGCTACACCTTC. Protein: CATSRDELGLDGYTF. The chain uses TRBV15 and TRBJ1-2; D is unresolved. The CDR3 covers 15 residues. The germline V gene encodes CDR1 LNHNV and CDR2 YYDKDF (reference sequence). Trimming took off 0 bases at V and 8 bases at J, with 16 bases between the two ends.